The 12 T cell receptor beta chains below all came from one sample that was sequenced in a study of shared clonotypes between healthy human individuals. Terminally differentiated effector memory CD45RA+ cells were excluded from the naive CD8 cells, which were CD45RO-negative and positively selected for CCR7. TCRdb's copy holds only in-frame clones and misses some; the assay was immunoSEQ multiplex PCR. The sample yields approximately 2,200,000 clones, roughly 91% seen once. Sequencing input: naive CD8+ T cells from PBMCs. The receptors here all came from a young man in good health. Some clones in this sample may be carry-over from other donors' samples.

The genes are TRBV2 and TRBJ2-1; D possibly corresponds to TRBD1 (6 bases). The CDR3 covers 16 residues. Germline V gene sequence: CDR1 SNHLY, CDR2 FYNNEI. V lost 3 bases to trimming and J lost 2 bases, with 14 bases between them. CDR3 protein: CASSDLDRKPYNEQFF. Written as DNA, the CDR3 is TGTGCCAGCAGTGATCTCGACAGGAAGCCCTACAATGAGCAGTTCTTC.

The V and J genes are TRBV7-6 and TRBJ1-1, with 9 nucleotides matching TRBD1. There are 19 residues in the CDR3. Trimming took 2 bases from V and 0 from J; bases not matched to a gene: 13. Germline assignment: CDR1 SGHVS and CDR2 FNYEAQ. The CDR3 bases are TGTGCCAGCAGCTTAAACTCTGACGCCGGGACAGGGTTGAACACTGAAGCTTTCTTT. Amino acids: CASSLNSDAGTGLNTEAFF.

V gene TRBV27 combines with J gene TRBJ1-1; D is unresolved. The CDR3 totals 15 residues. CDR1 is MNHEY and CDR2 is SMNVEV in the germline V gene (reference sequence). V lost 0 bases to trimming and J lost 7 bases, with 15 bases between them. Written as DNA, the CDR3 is TGTGCCAGCAGTTTATCATCACACCGATTCGGTGAAGCTTTCTTT. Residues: CASSLSSHRFGEAFF.

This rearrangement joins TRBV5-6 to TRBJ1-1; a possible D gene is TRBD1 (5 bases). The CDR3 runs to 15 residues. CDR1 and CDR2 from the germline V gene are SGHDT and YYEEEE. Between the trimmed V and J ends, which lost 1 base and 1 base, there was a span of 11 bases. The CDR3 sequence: CASSLFAGRNTEAFF. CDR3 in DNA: TGTGCCAGCAGCTTGTTCGCAGGGCGGAACACTGAAGCTTTCTTT.

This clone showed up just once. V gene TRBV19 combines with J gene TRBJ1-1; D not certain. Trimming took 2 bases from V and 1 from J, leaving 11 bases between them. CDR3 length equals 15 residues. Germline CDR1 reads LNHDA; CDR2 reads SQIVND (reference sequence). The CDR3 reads CASSIIGAPNTEAFF. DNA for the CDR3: TGTGCCAGTAGTATAATTGGAGCCCCGAACACTGAAGCTTTCTTT.

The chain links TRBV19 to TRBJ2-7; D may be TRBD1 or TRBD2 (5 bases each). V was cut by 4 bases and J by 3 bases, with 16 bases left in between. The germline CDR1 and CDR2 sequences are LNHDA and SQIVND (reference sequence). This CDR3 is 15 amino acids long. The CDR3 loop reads CASSTAGTGNYEQYF. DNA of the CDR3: TGTGCCAGTAGTACCGCCGGGACCGGGAACTACGAGCAGTACTTC. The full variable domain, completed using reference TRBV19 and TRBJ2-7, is DGGITQSPKYLFRKEGQNVTLSCEQNLNHDAMYWYRQDPGQGLRLIYYSQIVNDFQKGDIAEGYSVSREKKESFPLTVTSAQKNPTAFYLCASSTAGTGNYEQYFGPGTRLTVT.

The CDR3 reads CASSGSGGRDTEAFF. Here the CDR3 DNA reads TGCGCCAGCAGTGGCAGCGGGGGAAGAGACACTGAAGCTTTCTTT. The chain links TRBV10-1 to TRBJ1-1, with D maybe TRBD1 (5 bases). Between the trimmed V and J ends, which lost 4 bases and 3 bases, there was a span of 15 bases. The CDR3 contains 15 residues. Germline V gene data show CDR1 as WNHNN and CDR2 as SYGVQD (reference sequence).

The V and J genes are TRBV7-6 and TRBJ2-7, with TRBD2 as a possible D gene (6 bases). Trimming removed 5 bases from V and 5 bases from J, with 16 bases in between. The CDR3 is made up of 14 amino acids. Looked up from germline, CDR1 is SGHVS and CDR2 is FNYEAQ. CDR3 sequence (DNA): TGTGCCAGCAGCCCATCGGGACTGGCCCACGAGCAGTACTTC. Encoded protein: CASSPSGLAHEQYF.

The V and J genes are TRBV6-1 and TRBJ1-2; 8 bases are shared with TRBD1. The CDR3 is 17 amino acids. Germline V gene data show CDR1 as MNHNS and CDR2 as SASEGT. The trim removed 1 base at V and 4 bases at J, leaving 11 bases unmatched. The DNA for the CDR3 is TGTGCCAGCAGTGAAGTTGGTACCCCCGGGACAGGCTATGGCTACACCTTC. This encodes CASSEVGTPGTGYGYTF.

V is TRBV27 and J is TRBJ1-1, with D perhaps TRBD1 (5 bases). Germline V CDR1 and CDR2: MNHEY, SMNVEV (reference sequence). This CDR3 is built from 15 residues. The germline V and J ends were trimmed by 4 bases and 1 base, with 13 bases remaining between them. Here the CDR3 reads CASSWGVFGNTEAFF. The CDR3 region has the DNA TGTGCCAGCAGTTGGGGGGTTTTTGGGAACACTGAAGCTTTCTTT.

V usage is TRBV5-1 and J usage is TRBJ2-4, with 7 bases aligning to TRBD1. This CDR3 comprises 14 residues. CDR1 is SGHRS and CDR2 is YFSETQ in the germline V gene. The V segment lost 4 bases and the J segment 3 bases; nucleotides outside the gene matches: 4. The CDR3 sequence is CASSPQGSKNIQYF. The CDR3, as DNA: TGCGCCAGCAGCCCACAGGGGAGCAAAAACATTCAGTACTTC.

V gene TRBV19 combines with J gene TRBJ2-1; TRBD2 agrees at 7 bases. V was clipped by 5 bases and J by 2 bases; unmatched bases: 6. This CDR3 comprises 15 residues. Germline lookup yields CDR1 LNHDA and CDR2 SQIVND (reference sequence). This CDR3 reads CASSRREMAYNEQFF. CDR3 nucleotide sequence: TGTGCCAGTAGTCGGCGGGAGATGGCCTACAATGAGCAGTTCTTC.